Each of the 15 T cell receptor beta chains below was sequenced from the same sample in a study of Graves' ophthalmopathy and Graves' hyperthyroidism. Scientists amplified the TCR beta CDR3 regions from RNA transcripts. HTBI primers were used in a first-round RT-PCR, which preceded a second-round multiplex PCR. TCRdb re-derived calls from the multiplex PCR reads in MiXCR, one entry per CDR3 protein. Counted here are some 370,000 distinct CDR3 sequences, about 17% occurring once; the ten biggest clones make up approximately 2.4%. Sequencing input: peripheral blood. Receptor source: an adult woman with stable Graves' hyperthyroidism.

This clonotype has a count of ten or more. This chain's CDR3 is CASSYRGQGNQPQHF. CDR3 DNA: TGTGCCAGCAGTTACCGGGGCCAGGGGAATCAGCCCCAGCATTTT. The rearrangement links TRBV6-2 or TRBV6-3 to TRBJ1-5, with D possibly TRBD1 on 6 matching bases. Trimming cost V 2 bases and J 4 bases, with 12 bases left between them. Per the germline V gene, CDR1 is MNHEY and CDR2 is SVGEGT. The CDR3 covers 15 residues.

This clonotype appeared many times. This rearrangement joins TRBV28 to TRBJ2-4; D gene uncertain. Deletions cut 10 bases from V and 2 bases from J, with 12 bases between. The CDR3 runs 13 residues. Per the germline V gene, CDR1 is MDHEN and CDR2 is SYDVKM. The chain's CDR3 is CATTRRSKNIQYF. As DNA, the CDR3 is TGTGCCACTACGCGACGGTCCAAAAACATTCAGTACTTC.

This clonotype was counted many times. The J gene is TRBJ2-5, the V gene TRBV7-8, with D possibly matching TRBD1 (6 bases). The CDR3 is made up of 13 amino acids. V shed 5 bases and J shed 2 bases, with 9 bases lying between them. The V gene's germline CDR1 is SGHVS and CDR2 FQNEAQ. The CDR3 here is CASSGTRQETQYF. In DNA, the CDR3 is TGTGCCAGCAGCGGGACACGTCAAGAGACCCAGTACTTC.

The chain employs TRBV7-6 and TRBJ2-7; the match to TRBD1 covers 7 bases. CDR1 is SGHVS, CDR2 FNYEAQ, per germline. The junction had 12 bases not matched to a gene; V was cut back by 4 bases and J by 9 bases. The CDR3 consists of 14 residues. CDR3 DNA sequence: TGTGCCAGCAGCTCCTCCGGACAGGCGTGGGTGCAGTACTTC. Translated, it gives CASSSSGQAWVQYF.

This clonotype was observed at least ten times. The chain uses TRBV4-1 and TRBJ2-7, with D perhaps matching TRBD1 (6 bases). V lost 3 bases and J 2 bases, leaving 11 bases between the germline ends. There are 14 residues in the CDR3. CDR1 and CDR2 from the germline V gene are MGHRA and YSYEKL. DNA of the CDR3: TGCGCCAGCAGCCAGACGGACAGCGCCTACGAGCAGTACTTC. Amino acid sequence: CASSQTDSAYEQYF.

A note on this clonotype: A junction end diverges from the germline sequence, so it may reflect a read error. The chain couples TRBV18 to TRBJ2-4, with D unclear. The CDR3 spans 14 residues. The germline V gene has CDR1 KGHSH and CDR2 LQKENI. CDR3 coding DNA: TGTGCCAGCTCACCAGTACAGAGTTCAAACATTAAGTACTTC. As protein: CASSPVQSSNIKYF.

Ten or more counts support this clonotype. The CDR3 sequence: CASSFGALSYEQYF. The DNA for the CDR3 is TGTGCCAGCAGCTTCGGAGCGCTCTCCTACGAGCAGTACTTC. The rearrangement uses TRBV11-2 and TRBJ2-7, with no clear D. The V end lost 3 bases, the J end lost 0 bases, and 9 bases lay between the germline ends. This CDR3 has 14 amino acids. The germline V gene has CDR1 SGHAT and CDR2 FQNNGV.

At least ten counts were recorded for this clonotype. This rearrangement joins TRBV9 to TRBJ1-6; D is undetermined. Between the trimmed V and J ends, which lost 0 bases and 8 bases, there was a span of 6 bases. The CDR3 sequence is 13 residues long. CDR1 and CDR2 (germline): SGDLS, YYNGEE. The CDR3 DNA reads as TGTGCCAGCAGCGTAGGGGAGGATTCACCCCTCCACTTT. Translating gives CASSVGEDSPLHF.

The CDR3: CASFPTDASAGDNSYEQYF. CDR3 nucleotides: TGCGCCAGCTTTCCAACAGATGCGAGTGCCGGGGACAATTCCTACGAGCAGTACTTC. The gene calls are TRBV5-1 and TRBJ2-7; D is perhaps TRBD1 (6 bases). CDR3 length equals 19 residues. The V gene's germline CDR1 is SGHRS and CDR2 YFSETQ. V shed 7 bases and J shed 1 base, with 30 bases lying between them.

This clonotype was counted ten times or more. CDR3: CASSQPSLGYGYTF. Here the CDR3 DNA reads TGTGCCAGCAGCCAACCGTCACTGGGCTATGGCTACACCTTC. This sequence joins TRBV3-1 and TRBJ1-2; no definite D call. Trimming pared 2 bases from V and 4 bases from J, leaving 11 bases between. Germline assignment: CDR1 LGHDT and CDR2 YNNKEL (reference sequence). The length of the CDR3 is 14 residues.

This clonotype was seen ten or more times. The V call is TRBV4-1, the J call TRBJ2-7; a possible D gene is TRBD2 (6 bases). Germline lookup yields CDR1 MGHRA and CDR2 YSYEKL. The V gene lost 2 bases and the J gene lost 4 bases, with 18 bases spanning the gap. The CDR3 contains 16 residues. CDR3 residues: CASSQLGLAGRYEQYF. DNA for the CDR3: TGCGCCAGCAGCCAACTTGGACTGGCGGGAAGGTACGAGCAGTACTTC.

The rearrangement joins TRBV12-3 or TRBV12-4 to TRBJ2-7; D possibly corresponds to TRBD1 (5 bases). The CDR3 spans 14 residues. V was shortened by 3 bases and J by 3 bases, with 12 bases between the two germline ends. Here the CDR3 reads CASSFAGNSYEQYF. The CDR3 DNA is TGTGCCAGCAGTTTTGCAGGGAACAGCTACGAGCAGTACTTC.

V usage is TRBV6-2 or TRBV6-3 and J usage is TRBJ1-1, with D uncertain. Germline CDR1 MNHEY, CDR2 SVGEGT. Trimming shortened V by 6 bases and J by 4 bases, and 30 bases separated the two germline ends. This CDR3 has 19 residues. The CDR3 loop reads CASSPGSLTTPRGSTEAFF. The CDR3, as DNA: TGTGCCAGCAGCCCCGGGTCACTCACCACGCCCCGAGGAAGCACTGAAGCTTTCTTT.

This clonotype was counted many times. V and J are TRBV4-1 and TRBJ2-4; no clear D. The CDR3 is 15 amino acids. Trimming shortened V by 1 base and J by 0 bases, and 7 bases separated the two germline ends. Germline V CDR1 and CDR2: MGHRA, YSYEKL. The chain's CDR3 is CASSQGALAKNIQYF. Here the CDR3 DNA reads TGCGCCAGCAGCCAAGGAGCCCTAGCCAAAAACATTCAGTACTTC.

Regarding this clonotype: A clone one base away is much larger, so this may be a read error. V is TRBV29-1 and J is TRBJ2-7; tentative D call: TRBD1 (5 bases). Germline loops: CDR1 SQVTM, CDR2 ANQGSEA. CDR3 size: 13 residues. CDR3 sequence reads: CSVFTTESYEQNF. The CDR3, as DNA: TGCAGCGTCTTCACGACAGAATCCTACGAGCAGAACTTC.